Listed below are T cell receptor beta chains from one sample, sequenced in a study of blood T cell repertoires in COVID-19. Using immunoSEQ multiplex PCR, the repertoire was profiled, and TCRdb retains in-frame clones only, with some absent. Of 120,000 or so clones detected, roughly nine tenths appear once; the ten largest clones hold roughly 8.2%. The sample was peripheral blood. All receptors derive from a human donor in a cohort sampled during active COVID-19. Each CDR3 is given with its conserved first and last residue. D genes are given only for firm matches.

.	TRBV9	TRBJ2-7	CASSPGVGGDEQYF
.	TRBV7-3	TRBJ2-3	CASSLGPGGTDTQYF
.	TRBV7-9	TRBJ2-6	CASSPGTTSGANVLTF
TRBD2	TRBV7-8	TRBJ2-5	CASSSGLAGGLRETQYF
.	TRBV3-1/TRBV3-2	TRBJ2-5	CASSQGTGTPEYF
.	TRBV14	TRBJ2-7	CASSLWGAEQYF
TRBD1	TRBV9	TRBJ1-1	CASSAGPPDRVLGNTEAFF
.	TRBV5-4	TRBJ2-3	CASSLETVVIGTQYF
TRBD1	TRBV11-2	TRBJ2-1	CASSLAKGQARYNEQFF
TRBD1	TRBV2	TRBJ2-2	CATRGQGSTGELFF
TRBD1	TRBV5-1	TRBJ1-6	CASRLQGQTMNSPLHF
TRBD1	TRBV10-2	TRBJ2-1	CASSWGQGGSYNEQFF
TRBD2	TRBV3-1/TRBV3-2	TRBJ2-7	CASSQVGTSGVYEQYF